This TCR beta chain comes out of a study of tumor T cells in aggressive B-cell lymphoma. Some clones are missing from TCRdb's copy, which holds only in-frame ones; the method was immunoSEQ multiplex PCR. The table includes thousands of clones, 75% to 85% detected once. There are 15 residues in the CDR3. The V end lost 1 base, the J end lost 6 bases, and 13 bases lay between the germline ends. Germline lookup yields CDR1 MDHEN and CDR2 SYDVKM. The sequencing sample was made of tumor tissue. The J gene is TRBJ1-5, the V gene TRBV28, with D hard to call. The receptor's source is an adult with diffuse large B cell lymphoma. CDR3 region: CASSLYGEGGQPQHF. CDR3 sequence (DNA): TGTGCCAGCAGTTTATATGGGGAGGGTGGTCAGCCCCAGCATTTT.